The clone carrying this TCR beta chain was picked up many times. Germline V gene sequence: CDR1 SGHAT, CDR2 FQNNGV. The ends lost 5 bases at V and 0 bases at J; junction bases unmatched: 5. The CDR3 consists of 16 residues. This specimen comes from a study of T cells in Graves' hyperthyroidism and ophthalmopathy. Study in general: Peripheral blood was drawn at first diagnosis, prior to all treatment.

On the basis of clinical symptoms, serum thyroxine and TRAb, thyroid ultrasound and orbital computed tomography, diagnoses were made. PBMCs were derived from 7.5 to 10 ml fresh peripheral blood. Researchers took RNA transcripts and amplified the TCR beta CDR3 regions from them. An initial round of RT-PCR targeting the TCR CDR3 relied on the HTBI primer set. TCRdb re-analysed the multiplex PCR reads in MiXCR, keeping a single row per CDR3 protein. This table holds some 560,000 distinct CDR3 sequences, more than 15% found once. The sequencing input was blood. The genes are TRBV11-2 and TRBJ2-7; 12 bases line up with TRBD2. This receptor was obtained from a woman aged 30 to 39 with Graves' hyperthyroidism. This CDR3 is CASSARTSGTSYEQYF. The CDR3 coding sequence is TGTGCCAGCAGCGCCCGGACTAGCGGGACCTCCTACGAGCAGTACTTC.